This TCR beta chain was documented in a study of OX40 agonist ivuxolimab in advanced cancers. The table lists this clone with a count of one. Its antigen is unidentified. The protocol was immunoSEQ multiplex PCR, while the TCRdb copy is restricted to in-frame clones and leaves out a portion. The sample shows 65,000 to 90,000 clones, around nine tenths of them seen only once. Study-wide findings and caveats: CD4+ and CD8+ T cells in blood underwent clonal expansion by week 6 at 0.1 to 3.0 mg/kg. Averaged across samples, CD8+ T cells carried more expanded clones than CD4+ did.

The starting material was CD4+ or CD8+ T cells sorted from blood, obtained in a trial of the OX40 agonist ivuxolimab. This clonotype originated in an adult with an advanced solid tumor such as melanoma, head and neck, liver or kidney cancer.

CDR3 amino acids: CASSLDLASYNEQFF. The CDR3 DNA sequence: TGTGCCAGCAGCTTAGATCTGGCTAGCTACAATGAGCAGTTCTTC. V is TRBV11-3 and J is TRBJ2-1; D is uncertain. Trimming took 0 bases from V and 3 from J, leaving 9 bases between them. This CDR3 comprises 15 residues. Germline lookup yields CDR1 SGHNT and CDR2 YENEEA.